The entry below describes one TCR beta chain. Its binding antigen is unknown. No base-level quality is on record; no much larger clone is a single base apart. Each collaborating institution followed its own protocols to collect whole blood in K2EDTA tubes. For TCRbeta analysis, collaborators shipped samples in one of three forms: frozen whole blood, isolated PBMCs, or DNA extracted from either of those sample types. The sample originates from a study of blood T cell repertoires in COVID-19 (dated by TCRdb to about 2020). Regarding the complete study: Samples covering the acute and convalescent phases of COVID-19 were provided by collaborators in the United States, Italy and Spain. The material from the prospective study consisted of cDNA or gDNA derived from T cells, B-cell-depleted T cells, or PBMCs. Subjects who had been exposed to COVID-19, were actively infected with it, or had recovered from it provided the deeply sampled blood TCRbeta repertoires that made up the dataset. The repertoires were released in a freely available public database intended as a resource for research on the immune response to SARS-CoV-2. Samples came from the ongoing ImmuneRACE study (first 160 participants) plus 1,254 subjects from 6 global collaborators. Nearly every sample came with metadata listing a de-identified subject ID, COVID-19 status, age in years and sex. Where available, HLA class I and class II types were taken from metadata supplied by the sample provider and were not determined by assay-based typing. The full study reports these points: How much clinical and demographic metadata was included differed by source and by participant, and the metadata was provided uncurated.

TCRbeta CDR3 regions were amplified from genomic DNA by means of the immunoSEQ Assay, a bias-controlled multiplex PCR. Regarding the original processing steps: The number of nucleated cells in each sample was estimated by amplification of reference gene primers within the assay. Sequence reads were collapsed and filtered to measure the absolute abundance of every unique TCRbeta CDR3 rearrangement. Productive Simpson clonality was computed per sample as the square root of Simpson's diversity index over productive rearrangements. TCRdb holds this immuneACCESS table with in-frame rearrangements only. Some clones are missing; in checked studies, unresolved V genes explain under half, and the rest has no known cause. V, J and clone size derive from that table, while D and trimming were established from the DNA sequence. Present in this sample are about 100,000 clones, roughly nine tenths of which were seen just once. The ten largest clones capture about 5.5% of the sample.

The source material was peripheral blood. The sequence was obtained from a man between 45 and 60 years old with acute or convalescent COVID-19.

The base sequence is TGTGCCATGATCGGGGAAGAAAAGCATAATTCACCCCTCCACTTT. This gives the protein CAMIGEEKHNSPLHF. Recombination connected TRBV21-1 to TRBJ1-6. TRBV21-1 is shown as a pseudogene. The CDR3, from cysteine to phenylalanine, totals 15 residues. Kept here is only the CDR3 DNA, which spans 45 bases and is read in frame from base 1.